This is a list of T cell receptor beta chains from one sample in a study of T cells expressing NK-cell markers. TCRdb reanalyzed the 5' RACE reads and collapses them to one entry per CDR3 protein, without DNA. The specimen's table records a few hundred thousand distinct CDR3 sequences. Material: blood T cells: a sorted CD56 or NKG2C T cell subset, CD4+ or CD8+ T cells, or bulk PBMC T cells (not recorded which). All receptors derive from a man aged 18 to 30 in good health. Each CDR3 is given with its conserved first and last residue.

V gene: TRBV25-1
J gene: TRBJ2-7
CDR3 protein: CASRQAGGSYEQYF

V gene: TRBV10-3
J gene: TRBJ2-1
CDR3 protein: CAISPAGRTYNEQFF

V gene: TRBV4-2
J gene: TRBJ1-2
CDR3 protein: CASSQGTGTGEVYGYTF

V gene: TRBV12-3/TRBV12-4
J gene: TRBJ2-5
CDR3 protein: CASSPQTGPETQYF

V gene: TRBV5-4
J gene: TRBJ2-1
CDR3 protein: CASSDRGLSPYNEQFF

V gene: TRBV10-3
J gene: TRBJ2-1
CDR3 protein: CAISETALGNEQFF

V gene: TRBV7-2
J gene: TRBJ2-5
CDR3 protein: CASSFRPVTPQETQYF

V gene: TRBV11-2
J gene: TRBJ2-1
CDR3 protein: CASSLAGGQADEQFF

V gene: TRBV5-6
J gene: TRBJ2-5
CDR3 protein: CASLGLLQETQYF

V gene: TRBV12-3/TRBV12-4
J gene: TRBJ2-5
CDR3 protein: CASNHGAGLAGGGRETQYF

V gene: TRBV7-3
J gene: TRBJ1-2
CDR3 protein: CASSLRQGSGGYTF

V gene: TRBV12-3/TRBV12-4
J gene: TRBJ1-5
CDR3 protein: CASSGRSNQPQHF

V gene: TRBV12-3/TRBV12-4
J gene: TRBJ2-2
CDR3 protein: CASSGDSLGTGELFF

V gene: TRBV11-2
J gene: TRBJ2-5
CDR3 protein: CASSTFTGVGETQYF

V gene: TRBV4-2
J gene: TRBJ2-3
CDR3 protein: CASSPLAGNTDTQYF

V gene: TRBV6-5
J gene: TRBJ2-1
CDR3 protein: CASSSPRRGGGNEQFF

V gene: TRBV27
J gene: TRBJ2-1
CDR3 protein: CASSLEGRSYNEQFF

V gene: TRBV28
J gene: TRBJ2-6
CDR3 protein: CASRDPPNPGQGNTGANVLTF

V gene: TRBV23-1
J gene: TRBJ1-2
CDR3 protein: CASIAGANYGYTF

V gene: TRBV18
J gene: TRBJ1-5
CDR3 protein: CASSPGTGGRQPQHF

V gene: TRBV18
J gene: TRBJ2-3
CDR3 protein: CASSRTSGTDTQYF

V gene: TRBV24-1
J gene: TRBJ1-2
CDR3 protein: CATSDPATGRENGYTF